The 7 T cell receptor beta chains presented below share a single source sample, sequenced in a study of T cell responses to AZD1222 COVID-19 vaccine. Profiled with immunoSEQ multiplex PCR; TCRdb holds only in-frame clones, not every one. This sample carries tens of thousands of clones, 80% to 90% of them seen once, and the ten largest clones take approximately 30%. The specimen was peripheral blood, collected 28 days after the second AZD1222 dose. Source of these receptors: an adult who received the AZD1222 COVID-19 vaccine.

The chain uses TRBV5-4 and TRBJ1-1; a weak D match, TRBD1 (5 bases). The CDR3 consists of 14 residues. The V and J ends lost 0 bases and 3 bases respectively, with 9 bases between them. Germline CDR1 reads SGHNT; CDR2 reads YYREEE (reference sequence). The CDR3 DNA is TGTGCCAGCAGCTTGGCTTTGGGGGACACTGAAGCTTTCTTT. It yields the protein CASSLALGDTEAFF.

The V gene is TRBV13, the J gene TRBJ2-6; 10 bases map to TRBD2. The V segment lost 9 bases and the J segment 2 bases; nucleotides outside the gene matches: 7. Germline V CDR1 and CDR2: PRHDT, FYEKMQ (reference sequence). CDR3 length: 16 amino acids. The CDR3: CARAHSGGTGANVLTF. The CDR3, as DNA: TGTGCCAGAGCCCATAGCGGGGGGACTGGGGCCAACGTCCTGACTTTC. The full variable domain, with the rest looked up from reference TRBV13 and TRBJ2-6, is AAGVIQSPRHLIKEKRETATLKCYPIPRHDTVYWYQQGPGQDPQFLISFYEKMQSDKGSIPDRFSAQQFSDYHSELNMSSLELGDSALYFCARAHSGGTGANVLTFGAGSRLTVL.

The J gene is TRBJ2-2, the V gene TRBV4-1, with TRBD1 matching 7 bases. V dropped 0 bases and J dropped 5; count of bases not matched to a gene: 3. Per germline, CDR1 MGHRA and CDR2 YSYEKL. This CDR3 has 15 residues. CDR3 residues: CASSQDSGGTGELFF. In nucleotides, the CDR3 is TGCGCCAGCAGCCAAGATTCAGGGGGAACCGGGGAGCTGTTTTTT.

This rearrangement joins TRBV3-1 (or the pseudogene TRBV3-2) to TRBJ2-1; TRBD2 aligns across 9 bases. The CDR3 totals 13 residues. The germline V gene has CDR1 LGHDT and CDR2 YNNKEL (reference sequence). The J segment lost 15 bases and the V segment lost 4 bases, leaving 10 bases of the junction unmatched. The CDR3 sequence: CASSPSLGGRVFF. CDR3 in DNA: TGTGCCAGCAGCCCCTCCCTAGGCGGGAGGGTGTTCTTC.

V is TRBV10-3 and J is TRBJ2-5, with no clear D. The length of the CDR3 is 12 residues. The germline V gene encodes CDR1 ENHRY and CDR2 SYGVKD. V lost 2 bases and J lost 4, with 5 bases in between. DNA for the CDR3: TGTGCCATCAGTGAGGCGCGAGAGACCCAGTACTTC. It yields the protein CAISEARETQYF.

V and J are TRBV3-1 (or the pseudogene TRBV3-2) and TRBJ2-1; maybe TRBD1 (5 bases). This CDR3 region has 16 residues. The germline gives CDR1 LGHDT, CDR2 YNNKEL (reference sequence). V was cut by 2 bases and J by 6 bases, with 17 bases left in between. Here the CDR3 DNA reads TGTGCCAGCAGCCAAAGATTCGACAGAACCCGCAATGAGCAGTTCTTC. Amino acid sequence: CASSQRFDRTRNEQFF.

This chain joins TRBV9 and TRBJ2-1; 12 nucleotides line up with TRBD1. This CDR3 has 14 residues. The germline V gene has CDR1 SGDLS and CDR2 YYNGEE. V shed 4 bases, J shed 9 bases, and the junction held 5 bases outside the gene matches. CDR3 region: CASSRDRGQGEQFF. The DNA for the CDR3 is TGTGCCAGCAGCCGGGACAGGGGGCAGGGTGAGCAGTTCTTC.